The T cell receptor (beta chain) described here comes from a study of technical replicates of blood from a few donors. Profiling relied on immunoSEQ multiplex PCR, and the TCRdb table lists in-frame clones only, not all of them. This table holds roughly 69,000 clones, under 98% found once. Germline V gene sequence: CDR1 LNHNV, CDR2 YYDKDF (reference sequence). V lost 3 bases and J lost 5, with 14 bases in between. This CDR3 has 15 residues. The clonotype comes from a human donor in good health. The chain recombines TRBV15 with TRBJ2-1; a possible D gene is TRBD2 (5 bases). The sample taken for sequencing was T cells isolated from PBMCs. CDR3 residues: CATSSPRGSNNEQFF. CDR3 in DNA: TGTGCCACCAGCAGCCCTCGGGGAAGCAACAATGAGCAGTTCTTC.